Listed below are T cell receptor beta chains from one sample, sequenced in a study of blood T cell repertoires in COVID-19. Sequencing was performed with immunoSEQ multiplex PCR; in TCRdb, only in-frame clones are kept and a portion is missing. The sample holds some 180,000 clones; around four fifths are singletons and the top ten take around 8%. The sequencing sample was made of peripheral blood. These receptors all stem from an elderly woman with COVID-19, enrolled during active disease. The CDR3 runs from the conserved cysteine through the conserved F or W. Fields, in order: V gene, J gene, clone size, D gene, CDR3 protein, CDR3 DNA. The D gene is left open where the match is weak. Clone size is stated in some rows and not others, as once, few, many or a class when expanded.

TRBV6-5	TRBJ1-4	once	-	CASSRGLIHEKLFF	TGTGCCAGCAGTCGAGGATTAATTCACGAAAAACTGTTTTTT
TRBV5-1	TRBJ2-3	-	TRBD1	CASRGTGSGDTQYF	TGCGCCAGCAGGGGGACAGGGAGTGGAGATACGCAGTATTTT
TRBV28	TRBJ1-4	-	-	CASSSGGVREKLFF	TGTGCCAGCAGTTCGGGAGGGGTCCGCGAAAAACTGTTTTTT
TRBV14	TRBJ2-1	-	-	CASSQAEAGIKFF	TGTGCCAGCAGCCAAGCCGAGGCGGGTATAAAGTTCTTC
TRBV5-4	TRBJ2-7	-	TRBD2	CASSPPSGRGYEQYF	TGTGCCAGCAGCCCTCCAAGCGGGAGGGGCTACGAGCAGTACTTC
TRBV19	TRBJ1-2	-	-	CASRGSSRAYGYTF	TGTGCCAGCAGGGGTTCCTCCAGGGCCTATGGCTACACCTTC
TRBV18	TRBJ1-1	-	-	CASSPQGAVKRTEAFF	TGTGCCAGCTCACCCCAAGGGGCCGTTAAAAGGACTGAAGCTTTCTTT
TRBV18	TRBJ2-3	-	TRBD2	CASSDAGGPSTDTQYF	TGTGCCAGCTCCGACGCGGGGGGCCCTAGCACAGATACGCAGTATTTT
TRBV5-1	TRBJ2-7	many	-	CASSLERGPTTEQYF	TGCGCCAGCAGCTTGGAGCGCGGTCCCACTACTGAGCAGTACTTC
TRBV18	TRBJ2-7	once	TRBD2	CASSKYPIQTSGNRLEQYF	TGTGCCAGCTCAAAATACCCAATCCAGACTAGCGGGAACAGATTGGAGCAGTACTTC
TRBV5-8	TRBJ2-2	-	-	CASSLIGETGELFF	TGTGCCAGCAGCTTGATTGGAGAAACCGGGGAGCTGTTTTTT
TRBV3-1/TRBV3-2	TRBJ2-3	-	TRBD2	CASRPRLVPRLAGGSDTQYF	TGTGCCAGCAGACCCAGGCTTGTGCCGAGACTAGCGGGAGGTTCGGATACGCAGTATTTT
TRBV3-1/TRBV3-2	TRBJ2-7	-	-	CASSHRLVDNEQYF	TGTGCCAGCAGCCACCGATTGGTGGACAACGAGCAGTACTTC
TRBV5-1	TRBJ1-3	-	-	CASSLPGSRGNTIYF	TGCGCCAGCAGCTTGCCCGGTAGCCGCGGAAACACCATATATTTT
TRBV9	TRBJ2-2	-	-	CASSVLGQIANTGELFF	TGTGCCAGCAGCGTTCTTGGACAGATCGCGAACACCGGGGAGCTGTTTTTT
TRBV2	TRBJ1-5	few	-	CASSERQGFNQPQHF	TGTGCCAGCAGTGAACGCCAGGGGTTCAATCAGCCCCAGCATTTT
TRBV2	TRBJ2-5	-	-	CASSGGRQETQYF	TGTGCCAGCAGTGGGGGGAGGCAAGAGACCCAGTACTTC
TRBV2	TRBJ1-2	-	-	CASSAGLGGYTF	TGTGCCAGCAGTGCAGGGTTGGGTGGCTACACCTTC
TRBV19	TRBJ2-5	-	-	CASAGTRGETQYF	TGTGCCAGTGCCGGGACTCGAGGAGAGACCCAGTACTTC
TRBV6-6	TRBJ2-1	-	TRBD1	CASTRQGAREQFF	TGTGCCAGCACCCGACAGGGGGCCCGGGAGCAGTTCTTC
TRBV9	TRBJ1-1	-	-	CASSPGQNTEAFF	TGTGCCAGCAGCCCAGGGCAGAACACTGAAGCTTTCTTT
TRBV5-8	TRBJ2-5	-	-	CASSLPLVETQYF	TGTGCCAGCAGCCTTCCCCTCGTGGAGACCCAGTACTTC
TRBV6-6	TRBJ2-3	-	TRBD1	CASRGTVSTDTQYF	TGTGCCAGCAGGGGGACAGTTAGCACAGATACGCAGTATTTT
TRBV7-9	TRBJ1-3	-	-	CASSIGGSGNTIYF	TGTGCCAGCAGCATCGGAGGGTCTGGAAACACCATATATTTT
TRBV11-3	TRBJ2-5	few	-	CASSMDSMETQYF	TGTGCCAGCAGCATGGACAGCATGGAGACCCAGTACTTC
TRBV28	TRBJ1-1	-	-	CASSSALNTEAFF	TGTGCCAGCAGTTCCGCGCTGAACACTGAAGCTTTCTTT
TRBV3-1/TRBV3-2	TRBJ2-7	-	-	CASSQVSSGYEQYF	TGTGCCAGCAGCCAAGTTTCCAGCGGCTACGAGCAGTACTTC
TRBV4-2	TRBJ1-4	-	TRBD1	CASSGTGFGEEKLFF	TGTGCCAGCAGTGGGACAGGGTTCGGGGAGGAAAAACTGTTTTTT
TRBV11-2	TRBJ2-7	-	TRBD1	CASRQGASREQYF	TGTGCCAGCAGACAGGGGGCAAGCCGCGAGCAGTACTTC
TRBV3-1/TRBV3-2	TRBJ1-5	-	TRBD1	CASSQGTGEPQHF	TGTGCCAGCAGCCAAGGGACAGGGGAGCCCCAGCATTTT
TRBV7-9	TRBJ1-1	many	TRBD1	CASTWDRGNTEAFF	TGTGCCAGCACCTGGGACAGGGGGAACACTGAAGCTTTCTTT
TRBV18	TRBJ1-5	-	-	CASSPVATINSNQPQHF	TGTGCCAGCTCACCAGTTGCGACAATTAATAGCAATCAGCCCCAGCATTTT
TRBV5-1	TRBJ2-1	-	TRBD1	CASTRTGSLYSSYNEQFF	TGCGCCAGCACCCGGACAGGGTCCCTTTACAGCTCCTACAATGAGCAGTTCTTC
TRBV5-1	TRBJ2-2	-	TRBD2	CASSSREGDTGELFF	TGCGCCAGCAGCTCCCGGGAGGGGGACACCGGGGAGCTGTTTTTT
TRBV3-1/TRBV3-2	TRBJ1-4	-	-	CASSHGGFAANEKLFF	TGTGCCAGCAGCCATGGGGGCTTCGCGGCTAATGAAAAACTGTTTTTT
TRBV5-1	TRBJ2-5	-	TRBD1	CASSTGGGETQYF	TGCGCCAGCAGTACAGGGGGCGGGGAGACCCAGTACTTC
TRBV25-1	TRBJ1-1	-	-	CASSESRGGTEAFF	TGTGCCAGCAGTGAATCGAGGGGAGGAACTGAAGCTTTCTTT
TRBV6-6	TRBJ2-1	few	TRBD2	CASSLPGGRSYNEQFF	TGTGCCAGCAGTCTCCCTGGCGGGAGAAGTTACAATGAGCAGTTCTTC
TRBV4-1	TRBJ2-6	-	-	CASSLGSRSGANVLTF	TGCGCCAGCAGCCTCGGGTCCCGCTCTGGGGCCAACGTCCTGACTTTC
TRBV7-9	TRBJ1-3	once	TRBD1	CASSPPTGVGNTIYF	TGTGCCAGCAGCCCACCGACAGGGGTTGGAAACACCATATATTTT
TRBV10-3	TRBJ1-5	-	-	CAISDGHSNQPQHF	TGTGCCATCAGTGATGGACATAGCAATCAGCCCCAGCATTTT
TRBV10-2	TRBJ1-1	-	TRBD1	CASTPGQGNEAFF	TGCGCCAGCACCCCCGGACAGGGGAATGAAGCTTTCTTT
TRBV6-2/TRBV6-3	TRBJ2-3	few	TRBD1	CASSYGGQGATDTQYF	TGTGCCAGCAGTTACGGGGGACAGGGGGCCACAGATACGCAGTATTTT
TRBV5-1	TRBJ1-3	-	-	CASSLDSGAGNTIYF	TGCGCCAGCAGCTTGGACTCCGGGGCTGGAAACACCATATATTTT
TRBV28	TRBJ1-4	-	-	CASSLKGKVEKLFF	TGTGCCAGCAGTTTAAAGGGGAAAGTTGAAAAACTGTTTTTT
TRBV23-1	TRBJ1-2	-	TRBD1	CASSHPRGGQARDGYTF	TGCGCCAGCAGTCACCCCCGGGGCGGACAGGCGAGGGATGGCTACACCTTC
TRBV7-3	TRBJ2-7	-	TRBD2	CASSLRAGGTYEQYF	TGTGCCAGCAGCTTACGAGCGGGAGGGACCTACGAGCAGTACTTC
TRBV21-1	TRBJ1-3	-	-	CASRLSGTSLGTIYF	TGTGCCAGCAGACTAAGCGGGACATCTCTAGGGACCATATATTTT
TRBV9	TRBJ2-2	-	-	CASRRMGSNTGELFF	TGTGCCAGCCGTCGAATGGGCTCTAACACCGGGGAGCTGTTTTTT
TRBV19	TRBJ2-7	-	TRBD1	CASSTALGTGAEQYF	TGTGCCAGTAGTACAGCATTAGGGACAGGGGCCGAGCAGTACTTC
TRBV25-1	TRBJ1-1	-	-	CASRRENEAFF	TGTGCCAGCAGAAGGGAGAATGAAGCTTTCTTT
TRBV7-8	TRBJ2-3	once	-	CASSSGLPLGADTQYF	TGTGCCAGCAGCTCCGGGCTTCCCCTCGGGGCAGATACGCAGTATTTT
TRBV7-3	TRBJ1-1	-	-	CASSLQVVTREAFF	TGTGCCAGCAGCCTACAGGTCGTTACACGTGAAGCTTTCTTT
TRBV5-1	TRBJ2-7	-	TRBD2	CASSLRYSGGSYEQYF	TGCGCCAGCAGCTTGAGGTATAGCGGGGGGTCCTACGAGCAGTACTTC
TRBV7-2	TRBJ2-2	-	-	CASSYYFTGELFF	TGTGCCAGCAGTTACTATTTCACCGGGGAGCTGTTTTTT
TRBV3-1/TRBV3-2	TRBJ2-3	-	TRBD2	CASSQGILAGTTTQYF	TGTGCCAGCAGCCAAGGGATACTAGCGGGGACGACGACGCAGTATTTT
TRBV18	TRBJ2-3	-	TRBD2	CASSPGLGGTDTQYF	TGTGCCAGCTCACCGGGACTAGGGGGCACAGATACGCAGTATTTT